Following are 5 T cell receptor beta chains from one sample sequenced in a study of blood T cell repertoires in COVID-19. Assay used: immunoSEQ multiplex PCR; TCRdb lists only in-frame clones, some missing. The table records roughly 170,000 clones, 70% to 85% of them present only once. The sequencing input was peripheral blood. The receptor set was obtained from a man aged 55 to 70 who had recovered from COVID-19.

The CDR3 DNA reads TGTGCCAGTAGTATAGAACCAGGCCCGGGGAGGCTATATTTT. This gives the protein CASSIEPGPGRLYF. The chain has TRBV19 and TRBJ1-3; no clear D. Germline V gene data show CDR1 as LNHDA and CDR2 as SQIVND (reference sequence). The CDR3 is 14 amino acids. With 0 bases removed from V and 14 bases from J, the gap between germline ends came to 17 bases.

The chain joins TRBV27 to TRBJ1-1; unclear D gene. Germline-derived CDR1 and CDR2 are MNHEY and SMNVEV (reference sequence). V gave up 7 bases and J gave up 2 bases, with 11 bases separating them. This CDR3 is 13 amino acids long. The CDR3 is CASTREGNTEAFF. The CDR3 region has the DNA TGTGCCAGCACCCGGGAGGGCAACACTGAAGCTTTCTTT.

This chain links TRBV12-3 or TRBV12-4 with TRBJ2-3; D may be TRBD2 (5 bases). This CDR3 has 13 residues. V was cut by 7 bases and J by 0 bases, with 8 bases left in between. In DNA form, the CDR3 reads TGTGCCAGCAAGAGGGCTAGCACAGATACGCAGTATTTT. This gives the protein CASKRASTDTQYF.

V is TRBV19 and J is TRBJ2-6; TRBD2 might be the D (5 bases). The V and J ends lost 6 bases and 0 bases respectively, with 15 bases between them. The length of the CDR3 is 17 residues. Germline CDR1 LNHDA, CDR2 SQIVND (reference sequence). The CDR3 DNA is TGTGCCAGTAGAAGGAGAGGGAGTTACTCTGGGGCCAACGTCCTGACTTTC. Protein product: CASRRRGSYSGANVLTF.

The chain is built from TRBV10-3 and TRBJ2-3; no clear D. Germline-derived CDR1 and CDR2 are ENHRY and SYGVKD. The CDR3 is 13 amino acids. Trimming shortened V by 3 bases and J by 3 bases, and 7 bases separated the two germline ends. CDR3 bases: TGTGCCATCAGTGATTTTAGTACAGATACGCAGTATTTT. Its translation: CAISDFSTDTQYF.